These T cell receptor beta chains were read from a single sample in a study of control samples from healthy donors and cancer patients. The table came from immunoSEQ multiplex PCR; TCRdb's copy has only in-frame clones and leaves some out. The data contain 130,000 or so clones, approximately 87% of them singletons. Sequencing used blood. Source of these receptors: a man in his thirties or forties in good health. Both conserved end residues are part of each CDR3. A D gene is named only where the DNA matches it firmly. Where a row states a size, it is once, few, many or the class of an expanded clone; other rows omit it.

j_call | clone_size | d_call | v_call | cdr3_nt | cdr3_aa
TRBJ2-5 | - | TRBD2 | TRBV29-1 | TGCAGCGTTGCTTCCGGGACTAGGGGAGAGACCCAGTACTTC | CSVASGTRGETQYF
TRBJ1-5 | - | - | TRBV7-2 | TGTGCCAGCAGCTTAGCTGGGGGCAGCAATCAGCCCCAGCATTTT | CASSLAGGSNQPQHF
TRBJ1-2 | - | TRBD1 | TRBV6-1 | TGTGCCAGCAGTGAAGCTGTTGACAGGGGAGGCGGCTACACCTTC | CASSEAVDRGGGYTF
TRBJ2-5 | - | - | TRBV19 | TGTGCCAGTAGTGTCCAGGGATTCCAAGGGACCCAGTACTTC | CASSVQGFQGTQYF
TRBJ2-5 | - | - | TRBV5-6 | TGTGCCAGCAGCTTGGTGGAGCCCGAAGAGACCCAGTACTTC | CASSLVEPEETQYF
TRBJ2-6 | - | TRBD1 | TRBV19 | TGTGCCAGTAGTTCGGGACAGGGAACTGGGGCCAACGTCCTGACTTTC | CASSSGQGTGANVLTF
TRBJ1-5 | - | - | TRBV30 | TGTGCCTGGAGTGTACGGTCAAGCGGCAATCAGCCCCAGCATTTT | CAWSVRSSGNQPQHF
TRBJ2-5 | - | - | TRBV5-1 | TGCGCCAGCAGCATCAACCTCGGGGGGCCCCAAGAGACCCAGTACTTC | CASSINLGGPQETQYF
TRBJ1-2 | - | TRBD1 | TRBV24-1 | TGTGCCACCAGTGAAGGGACAGGGGGCGTCGATGGCTACACCTTC | CATSEGTGGVDGYTF
TRBJ1-1 | few | - | TRBV2 | TGTGCCAGCAGCGCCATGAGAGGGGGGAACACTGAAGCTTTCTTT | CASSAMRGGNTEAFF
TRBJ1-3 | - | - | TRBV11-3 | TGTGCCAGCAGCTTATCGACAACCTTCGGAGGAAACACCATATATTTT | CASSLSTTFGGNTIYF
TRBJ1-2 | - | - | TRBV10-1 | TGCGCCAGCAGTGAGAGCCGGTCCGGGACGACCGTAAATGGCTACACCTTC | CASSESRSGTTVNGYTF
TRBJ1-1 | - | - | TRBV30 | TGTGCCTGGAGTGTTCTAGGGGAATCAACCACTGAAGCTTTCTTT | CAWSVLGESTTEAFF
TRBJ1-1 | - | - | TRBV5-5 | TGTGCCAGCAGCTTGAAAGAAGTCGGACAGCCGAACACTGAAGCTTTCTTT | CASSLKEVGQPNTEAFF
TRBJ1-1 | - | TRBD1 | TRBV7-2 | TGTGCCAGCAGCCCAGGGACAGACACTGAAGCTTTCTTT | CASSPGTDTEAFF
TRBJ1-1 | - | - | TRBV10-3 | TGTGCCATCAGTGAGGTAGGGGCGGAAGCTTTCTTT | CAISEVGAEAFF
TRBJ2-1 | once | - | TRBV11-2 | TGTGCCAGCAGCAAAGGGGAGAATGAGCAGTTCTTC | CASSKGENEQFF
TRBJ1-6 | few | - | TRBV19 | TGTGCCAGTAGTCAACAAATAGGGGCGGGTCATTCACCCCTCCACTTT | CASSQQIGAGHSPLHF
TRBJ1-2 | - | - | TRBV3-1/TRBV3-2 | TGTGCCAGCAGCCAAGATTGGGCCGAGAATGGCTACACCTTC | CASSQDWAENGYTF
TRBJ1-2 | - | - | TRBV30 | TGTGCCTCCCCACGCCCTAGCTATGGCTACACCTTC | CASPRPSYGYTF